Below, 28 T cell receptor beta chains from the same sample are listed, as sequenced in a study of neurological immune-mediated disorders. TCRdb processed the 5' RACE reads anew with MiXCR; each CDR3 protein has one entry. The sample shows 40,000 to 60,000 distinct CDR3 sequences, about an eighth of them seen only once. The time point denotes: longitudinal time-point 2. The sample comprised PBMCs. Every receptor here comes from a male donor with HTLV-1-associated myelopathy (HAM/TSP).

This clonotype was observed many times. V is TRBV3-1 and J is TRBJ1-2; TRBD1 is a possible D gene (6 bases). Germline V gene lookup returns CDR1 LGHDT and CDR2 YNNKEL (reference sequence). The CDR3 covers 16 residues. V shed 3 bases and J shed 8 bases, with 22 bases lying between them. The CDR3 DNA is TGTGCCAGCAGCCAGCTATCCGGGACATCTTATCCAGGCTACACCTTC. This encodes CASSQLSGTSYPGYTF.

The rearrangement joins TRBV12-3 or TRBV12-4 to TRBJ2-2; D is ambiguous. The CDR3 covers 13 residues. Trimming pared 9 bases from V and 4 bases from J, leaving 12 bases between. Here the CDR3 DNA reads TGTGCCAGTGTGGACGGCCGCACCGGGGAGCTGTTTTTT. Protein: CASVDGRTGELFF.

This clonotype was picked up many times. V gene TRBV10-3 combines with J gene TRBJ1-5; D gene uncertain. This CDR3 region has 13 residues. V gave up 2 bases and J gave up 3 bases, with 5 bases separating them. CDR1 and CDR2 (germline): ENHRY, SYGVKD. CDR3 sequence: CAISETSNQPQHF. The CDR3 nucleotides read TGTGCCATCAGTGAGACGTCCAATCAGCCCCAGCATTTT.

This clonotype has a count of ten or more. The rearrangement joins TRBV12-3 or TRBV12-4 to TRBJ1-2; 7 nucleotides match TRBD1. This CDR3 has 15 residues. Trimming took 3 bases from V and 2 from J; bases not matched to a gene: 6. Here the CDR3 reads CASSFTRQGNYGYTF. DNA for the CDR3: TGTGCCAGCAGTTTCACCCGACAGGGCAACTATGGCTACACCTTC.

This clonotype occurred many times. CDR3 coding DNA: TGTGCCAGCAGCTTAGAGCGGGCCTCCTACGAGCAGTACTTC. Translation: CASSLERASYEQYF. The V gene is TRBV7-2, the J gene TRBJ2-7; maybe TRBD2 (6 bases). Germline V gene sequence: CDR1 SGHTA, CDR2 FQGNSA. The CDR3 length is 14 residues. The germline V and J ends were trimmed by 1 base and 0 bases, with 7 bases remaining between them. Together with reference TRBV7-2 and TRBJ2-7, the CDR3 gives the full variable domain: GAGVSQSPSNKVTEKGKDVELRCDPISGHTALYWYRQSLGQGLEFLIYFQGNSAPDKSGLPSDRFSAERTGGSVSTLTIQRTQQEDSAVYLCASSLERASYEQYFGPGTRLTVT.

This clonotype has at least ten counts. V and J are TRBV7-2 and TRBJ1-6, with TRBD1 as a possible D gene (6 bases). V was shortened by 1 base and J by 6 bases, with 10 bases between the two germline ends. CDR3 size: 15 residues. CDR1 is SGHTA, CDR2 FQGNSA, per germline. DNA of the CDR3: TGTGCCAGCAGCTTAGACAGGGCGATTAATTCACCCCTCCACTTT. Its protein product is CASSLDRAINSPLHF.

This clonotype occurred many times. V usage is TRBV7-3 and J usage is TRBJ1-1; 8 positions match TRBD1. V shed 3 bases, J shed 7 bases, and the junction held 1 base outside the gene matches. CDR1 and CDR2 (germline): SGHTA, FQGTGA. CDR3 length: 12 amino acids. CDR3 region: CASSFTGGEAFF. The CDR3, as DNA: TGTGCCAGCAGCTTCACAGGGGGTGAAGCTTTCTTT. The full variable domain, with the rest looked up from reference TRBV7-3 and TRBJ1-1, is GAGVSQTPSNKVTEKGKYVELRCDPISGHTALYWYRQSLGQGPEFLIYFQGTGAADDSGLPNDRFFAVRPEGSVSTLKIQRTERGDSAVYLCASSFTGGEAFFGQGTRLTVV.

The table lists this clonotype with many counts. This chain links TRBV5-1 with TRBJ1-6; TRBD1 matches 7 bases. The CDR3 covers 15 residues. Losses at the gene ends were 2 bases for V and 9 bases for J; bases not matched to a gene: 8. Germline CDR1 and CDR2: SGHRS and YFSETQ. CDR3 sequence reads: CASSFRQGGSSPLHF. The CDR3 DNA reads as TGCGCCAGCAGCTTCCGACAGGGAGGAAGTTCACCCCTCCACTTT.

This clonotype was seen at least ten times. The rearrangement joins TRBV7-9 to TRBJ1-2; D gene ambiguous. This CDR3 region has 15 residues. Between the trimmed V and J ends, which lost 1 base and 4 bases, there was a span of 13 bases. Germline V gene lookup returns CDR1 SEHNR and CDR2 FQNEAQ (reference sequence). CDR3 coding DNA: TGTGCCAGCAGCTTAGGCCCCCCGGCGGCCTATGGCTACACCTTC. Translated, it gives CASSLGPPAAYGYTF.

This clonotype has at least ten counts. The rearrangement links TRBV5-1 to TRBJ1-1; D not resolved. The V gene lost 0 bases and the J gene lost 1 base, with 16 bases spanning the gap. The CDR3 has 17 residues. Germline V lookup: CDR1 SGHRS, CDR2 YFSETQ. The CDR3 spells CASSLGPTLVGNTEAFF. CDR3 in DNA: TGCGCCAGCAGCTTGGGCCCAACCCTCGTGGGGAACACTGAAGCTTTCTTT.

This clonotype was counted at least ten times. The chain recombines TRBV24-1 with TRBJ1-5, with unresolved D. Germline V gives CDR1 KGHDR, CDR2 SFDVKD. Trimming removed 1 base from V and 7 bases from J, with 7 bases in between. The CDR3 is made up of 13 amino acids. The CDR3 is CATSDFVGQPQHF. For the CDR3, the DNA is TGTGCCACCAGTGATTTTGTTGGGCAGCCCCAGCATTTT.

This clonotype was seen ten or more times. J is TRBJ2-1 and V is TRBV5-6; 7 bases fit TRBD2. The CDR3 totals 15 residues. Germline CDR1 reads SGHDT; CDR2 reads YYEEEE. Germline trimming cut 4 bases from V and 3 bases from J; bases unmatched to any gene: 7. For the CDR3, the DNA is TGTGCCAGCAGCCCTAGACTAGCTGTCTACAATGAGCAGTTCTTC. This gives the protein CASSPRLAVYNEQFF.

This clonotype was recorded many times. The V and J genes are TRBV20-1 and TRBJ1-2; D uncertain. This CDR3 contains 13 residues. The V end lost 4 bases, the J end lost 7 bases, and 16 bases lay between the germline ends. CDR1 and CDR2 (germline): DFQATT, SNEGSKA (reference sequence). The CDR3 reads CSATSTLGAGYTF. In nucleotides, the CDR3 is TGCAGTGCTACATCAACTCTCGGTGCTGGCTACACCTTC.

This clonotype was found many times. The chain carries TRBV20-1 and TRBJ1-2; no definite D call. The CDR3 totals 13 residues. Trimming took 0 bases from V and 8 from J, leaving 13 bases between them. Germline CDR1 is DFQATT and CDR2 is SNEGSKA (reference sequence). The CDR3 nucleotides read TGCAGTGCTAGAGATTACGAGGGATGGGGCTACACCTTC. Translation: CSARDYEGWGYTF.

In this sample, this clonotype turned up many times. Here the CDR3 reads CASSPGQTGANVLTF. In DNA, the CDR3 is TGCGCCAGCAGCCCCGGACAGACCGGGGCCAACGTCCTGACTTTC. The chain links TRBV5-1 to TRBJ2-6, with D possibly being TRBD1 (6 bases). The V and J ends lost 4 bases and 4 bases respectively, with 12 bases between them. CDR1 is SGHRS, CDR2 YFSETQ, per germline. The CDR3 sequence is 15 residues long.

This clonotype occurred many times. The gene calls are TRBV20-1 and TRBJ1-6, with D unresolved. Germline V gene data show CDR1 as DFQATT and CDR2 as SNEGSKA (reference sequence). V dropped 5 bases and J dropped 7 bases, with 9 bases sitting between them. This CDR3 contains 12 residues. The CDR3 sequence is CSADLRNSPLHF. The CDR3 nucleotides read TGCAGTGCTGACCTTCGGAATTCACCCCTCCACTTT.

Many counts were recorded for this clonotype. The chain carries TRBV5-1 and TRBJ1-4; TRBD1 matches at 7 bases. The ends lost 4 bases at V and 8 bases at J; junction bases unmatched: 11. The CDR3 contains 15 residues. Germline V CDR1 and CDR2: SGHRS, YFSETQ. CDR3 in DNA: TGCGCCAGCAGCGGGGACAGCCTCGCGGCGGAAAAACTGTTTTTT. Translation: CASSGDSLAAEKLFF.

In this sample, this clonotype turned up many times. This chain links TRBV5-6 with TRBJ1-6; 7 bases match TRBD1. CDR1 and CDR2 from the germline V gene are SGHDT and YYEEEE. J lost 6 bases, V lost 4 bases, and 4 bases had no gene match. There are 14 residues in the CDR3. DNA of the CDR3: TGTGCCAGCAGCGGGGACAGAGCTAATTCACCCCTCCACTTT. Translation: CASSGDRANSPLHF.

In its sample, this clonotype ranks as medium-sized. The chain employs TRBV7-2 and TRBJ2-1; 15 bases are shared with TRBD2. Germline V gene lookup returns CDR1 SGHTA and CDR2 FQGNSA. The V and J ends lost 4 bases and 4 bases, in that order; junction bases with no gene match: 8. This CDR3 is built from 18 residues. The CDR3: CASSSGLAGGIPYNEQFF. The DNA for the CDR3 is TGTGCCAGCAGCTCGGGACTAGCGGGGGGAATCCCATACAATGAGCAGTTCTTC.

This clonotype was observed at least ten times. This chain connects TRBV5-1 to TRBJ2-2; D gene unclear. The ends were cut back, 4 bases at V and 7 bases at J, with 8 bases in the middle. CDR1 and CDR2 from the germline V gene are SGHRS and YFSETQ. CDR3 length: 12 amino acids. As DNA, the CDR3 is TGCGCCAGCAGCCCTTTGGGCGGGGAGCTGTTTTTT. Its translation is CASSPLGGELFF.

Details on this clonotype: The germline gene is not matched at one end of the junction; a read error may be the cause. The genes are TRBV20-1 and TRBJ2-7; TRBD2 is a possible D gene (5 bases). CDR1 and CDR2 from the germline V gene are DFQATT and SNEGSKA (reference sequence). This CDR3 is built from 11 residues. CDR3 DNA sequence: TGCAGTGCTAGGGGAGACTACGGGCAGTACTTC. Translated, it gives CSARGDYGQYF.

On this clonotype itself: One end of the junction does not line up with germline, which may come from a read error. DNA of the CDR3: TGTGCCAGTACAGCAGACAGGGACAATCAGCCACAGCATTTT. It specifies CASTADRDNQPQHF. This sequence joins TRBV19 and TRBJ1-5, with 7 nucleotides matching TRBD1. CDR1 and CDR2 from the germline V gene are LNHDA and SQIVND (reference sequence). CDR3 length equals 14 residues.

In the case of this clonotype: Germline is not matched at one junction end, which may reflect a read error. CDR3 sequence reads: CASSYFNTGEMFF. CDR3 DNA: TGTGCCAGCAGTTACTTTAACACCGGGGAGATGTTTTTT. This rearrangement joins TRBV6-2 or TRBV6-3 to TRBJ2-2; D might be TRBD2 (5 bases). The CDR3 is 13 amino acids. CDR1 is MNHEY and CDR2 is SVGEGT in the germline V gene.

This rearrangement joins TRBV5-1 to TRBJ2-5; D unclear. V was pared by 0 bases and J by 5 bases, with 8 bases between. This CDR3 has 13 residues. CDR1 is SGHRS, CDR2 YFSETQ, per germline. Here the CDR3 DNA reads TGCGCCAGCAGCTTGGAGGTTGAGGAGACCCAGTACTTC. Translating it yields CASSLEVEETQYF.

This clonotype was counted at least ten times. This chain links TRBV10-2 with TRBJ2-5; D is possibly TRBD1 (6 bases). The CDR3 has 13 amino acids. Per germline, CDR1 WSHSY and CDR2 SAAADI. V gave up 6 bases and J gave up 4 bases, with 12 bases separating them. The CDR3 region is CASSSTGTETQYF. In DNA form, the CDR3 reads TGCGCCAGCAGCTCTACAGGGACAGAGACCCAGTACTTC.

In this sample, this clonotype turned up many times. The rearrangement joins TRBV20-1 to TRBJ1-2; the match to TRBD1 covers 7 bases. This CDR3 spans 14 amino acids. CDR1 and CDR2 from the germline V gene are DFQATT and SNEGSKA (reference sequence). J gave up 4 bases and V 0 bases, and 5 bases lay outside the gene matches. In nucleotides, the CDR3 is TGCAGTGCTAGAGAATTGACAGGGATCTATGGCTACACCTTC. Translated: CSARELTGIYGYTF.

This clonotype was picked up many times. The CDR3 coding sequence is TGTGCCATCTTGACTAGTCTGGATACGCAGTATTTT. It encodes CAILTSLDTQYF. The chain employs TRBV6-1 and TRBJ2-3, with a possible D match to TRBD2 (6 bases). Trimming shortened V by 10 bases and J by 6 bases, and 14 bases separated the two germline ends. Germline lookup yields CDR1 MNHNS and CDR2 SASEGT. This CDR3 comprises 12 residues.

This clonotype was observed at least ten times. The V and J genes are TRBV5-6 and TRBJ1-2; D might be TRBD1 (6 bases). Germline assignment: CDR1 SGHDT and CDR2 YYEEEE. V was trimmed by 5 bases and J by 4 bases, leaving 12 bases between them. The CDR3 has 13 residues. As DNA, the CDR3 is TGTGCCAGCAGGCCGGGACACTCCTATGGCTACACCTTC. It specifies CASRPGHSYGYTF.